Listed below are T cell receptor beta chains from one sample, sequenced in a study of blood T cell repertoires in COVID-19. The repertoire was sequenced with immunoSEQ multiplex PCR; TCRdb's copy has only in-frame clones and lacks some. Among roughly 190,000 clones listed, about 85% were seen once. Material: peripheral blood. The receptors were sampled from a woman older than 75 in a cohort sampled during active or convalescent COVID-19. Each CDR3 is given with its conserved first and last residue. Each record gives: D gene, clone size, J gene, V gene, CDR3 length, CDR3 DNA, CDR3 protein. D genes are given only for firm matches. The size field is filled for only some rows; it gives once, few, many or a size class.

NA | NA | TRBJ2-5 | TRBV10-1 | 13 | TGCGCCAGCAGTGAGTCGACTGTAGAGACCCAGTACTTC | CASSESTVETQYF
NA | NA | TRBJ1-1 | TRBV7-9 | 12 | TGTGCCAGCAGCTTAGGGCAGGGAAGGGCTTTCTTT | CASSLGQGRAFF
NA | NA | TRBJ2-6 | TRBV19 | 17 | TGTGCCACCAAACCGAGAATGCAGGGGCCTGGGGCCAACGTCCTGACTTTC | CATKPRMQGPGANVLTF
NA | NA | TRBJ1-1 | TRBV9 | 14 | TGTGCCAGCAGCGTAGGGCAGACGAGGACTGAAGCTTTCTTT | CASSVGQTRTEAFF
TRBD1 | NA | TRBJ1-4 | TRBV10-3 | 16 | TGTGCCATCAGCCCTACAGGGGGCGCAACTAATGAAAAACTGTTTTTT | CAISPTGGATNEKLFF
NA | NA | TRBJ1-2 | TRBV24-1 | 14 | TGTGCCACCAGTGATTTGACAGGGAACTATGGCTACACCTTC | CATSDLTGNYGYTF
NA | NA | TRBJ1-2 | TRBV11-2 | 15 | TGTGCCAGCAGCTTGGGGTCAGGGTCGGACTATGGCTACACCTTC | CASSLGSGSDYGYTF
TRBD1 | once | TRBJ1-5 | TRBV3-1/TRBV3-2 | 14 | TGTGCCAGCAGAGAGACAGGGATGGGTCAGCCCCAGCATTTT | CASRETGMGQPQHF
TRBD2 | NA | TRBJ2-3 | TRBV30 | 15 | TGTGCCTGGAGTCCACTAGCGGGCCCTTGGGATACGCAGTATTTT | CAWSPLAGPWDTQYF
NA | NA | TRBJ1-1 | TRBV5-1 | 13 | TGCGCCAGCAGCTTGGTGCAGGGTAGTGAAGCTTTCTTT | CASSLVQGSEAFF
TRBD1 | few | TRBJ2-2 | TRBV7-6 | 15 | TGTGCCAGCAGCGCCAAGACAGGGGCCACCGGGGAGCTGTTTTTT | CASSAKTGATGELFF
NA | NA | TRBJ1-2 | TRBV9 | 15 | TGTGCCAGCAGCCCTAGCAGGAGGGGTAACTATGGCTACACCTTC | CASSPSRRGNYGYTF
TRBD1 | NA | TRBJ1-1 | TRBV9 | 15 | TGTGCCAGCAGCCGCCGGACAGGGAGCGTGACTGAAGCTTTCTTT | CASSRRTGSVTEAFF
TRBD1 | NA | TRBJ1-1 | TRBV28 | 17 | TGTGCCAGCAGTTTATATCTCGGGGACAGACTGAACACTGAAGCTTTCTTT | CASSLYLGDRLNTEAFF
TRBD1 | NA | TRBJ1-2 | TRBV6-5 | 15 | TGTGCCAGCAGTTACTCGAGGCAGGGGGCGTATGGCTACACCTTC | CASSYSRQGAYGYTF
NA | NA | TRBJ1-5 | TRBV10-1 | 16 | TGCGCCAGCAGTGAGTACCGGGGTATGGGCAATCAGCCCCAGCATTTT | CASSEYRGMGNQPQHF
NA | NA | TRBJ2-4 | TRBV5-1 | 16 | TGCGCCAGCAGCCGGACTCCCTTCCTAGCCAAAAACATTCAGTACTTC | CASSRTPFLAKNIQYF
NA | NA | TRBJ2-1 | TRBV5-4 | 16 | TGTGCCAGCAGCTTGGAGGGTGGAGGCTCCTACAATGAGCAGTTCTTC | CASSLEGGGSYNEQFF
TRBD1 | NA | TRBJ2-5 | TRBV10-1 | 16 | TGCGCCAGCAGTGACCGTTGGGACAGAGCACAAGAGACCCAGTACTTC | CASSDRWDRAQETQYF
NA | NA | TRBJ1-1 | TRBV12-3/TRBV12-4 | 13 | TGTGCCAGCAGTCCTCAATTACGGACTGAAGCTTTCTTT | CASSPQLRTEAFF
TRBD2 | NA | TRBJ2-1 | TRBV30 | 15 | TGTGCCTGGAGCCGGGGGACTAGCCCTAGAAATGAGCAGTTCTTC | CAWSRGTSPRNEQFF
TRBD1 | NA | TRBJ1-1 | TRBV10-3 | 14 | TGTGCCATCAGCTTTGACAGGGGTGGTACTGAAGCTTTCTTT | CAISFDRGGTEAFF
TRBD1 | NA | TRBJ1-1 | TRBV5-4 | 15 | TGTGCCAGCAGCTTGCAGGGGGCGCGGAACACTGAAGCTTTCTTT | CASSLQGARNTEAFF
TRBD1 | NA | TRBJ2-7 | TRBV27 | 15 | TGTGCCAGCAGCTCGGCCGGGACAGGGGGCGCCGAGCAGTACTTC | CASSSAGTGGAEQYF
TRBD1 | NA | TRBJ1-2 | TRBV28 | 14 | TGTGCCAGCAGGTCTGGGACAGGCGCCTATGGCTACACCTTC | CASRSGTGAYGYTF